This T cell receptor (beta chain) came from a study of response to subunit inactivated influenza vaccine. One entry per CDR3 protein results from TCRdb running MiXCR on the RT-PCR reads. This table has around 650,000 distinct CDR3 sequences, about 15% appearing once. Per the germline V gene, CDR1 is SGHRS and CDR2 is YFSETQ. J was trimmed by 7 bases and V by 0 bases; bases with no gene match: 4. The CDR3 is 14 residues long. Material: PBMCs from blood, obtained 11 to 12 days after vaccination. The chain joins TRBV5-1 to TRBJ1-2, with 9 bases fitting TRBD1. This TCR came from a man aged 50 to 60 who received an inactivated influenza vaccine. CDR3 in DNA: TGCGCCAGCAGCTTGGCCACAGGGGGCACTGGCTACACCTTC. It specifies CASSLATGGTGYTF. The whole variable domain, remainder taken from reference TRBV5-1 and TRBJ1-2, is KAGVTQTPRYLIKTRGQQVTLSCSPISGHRSVSWYQQTPGQGLQFLFEYFSETQRNKGNFPGRFSGRQFSNSRSEMNVSTLELGDSALYLCASSLATGGTGYTFGSGTRLTVV.